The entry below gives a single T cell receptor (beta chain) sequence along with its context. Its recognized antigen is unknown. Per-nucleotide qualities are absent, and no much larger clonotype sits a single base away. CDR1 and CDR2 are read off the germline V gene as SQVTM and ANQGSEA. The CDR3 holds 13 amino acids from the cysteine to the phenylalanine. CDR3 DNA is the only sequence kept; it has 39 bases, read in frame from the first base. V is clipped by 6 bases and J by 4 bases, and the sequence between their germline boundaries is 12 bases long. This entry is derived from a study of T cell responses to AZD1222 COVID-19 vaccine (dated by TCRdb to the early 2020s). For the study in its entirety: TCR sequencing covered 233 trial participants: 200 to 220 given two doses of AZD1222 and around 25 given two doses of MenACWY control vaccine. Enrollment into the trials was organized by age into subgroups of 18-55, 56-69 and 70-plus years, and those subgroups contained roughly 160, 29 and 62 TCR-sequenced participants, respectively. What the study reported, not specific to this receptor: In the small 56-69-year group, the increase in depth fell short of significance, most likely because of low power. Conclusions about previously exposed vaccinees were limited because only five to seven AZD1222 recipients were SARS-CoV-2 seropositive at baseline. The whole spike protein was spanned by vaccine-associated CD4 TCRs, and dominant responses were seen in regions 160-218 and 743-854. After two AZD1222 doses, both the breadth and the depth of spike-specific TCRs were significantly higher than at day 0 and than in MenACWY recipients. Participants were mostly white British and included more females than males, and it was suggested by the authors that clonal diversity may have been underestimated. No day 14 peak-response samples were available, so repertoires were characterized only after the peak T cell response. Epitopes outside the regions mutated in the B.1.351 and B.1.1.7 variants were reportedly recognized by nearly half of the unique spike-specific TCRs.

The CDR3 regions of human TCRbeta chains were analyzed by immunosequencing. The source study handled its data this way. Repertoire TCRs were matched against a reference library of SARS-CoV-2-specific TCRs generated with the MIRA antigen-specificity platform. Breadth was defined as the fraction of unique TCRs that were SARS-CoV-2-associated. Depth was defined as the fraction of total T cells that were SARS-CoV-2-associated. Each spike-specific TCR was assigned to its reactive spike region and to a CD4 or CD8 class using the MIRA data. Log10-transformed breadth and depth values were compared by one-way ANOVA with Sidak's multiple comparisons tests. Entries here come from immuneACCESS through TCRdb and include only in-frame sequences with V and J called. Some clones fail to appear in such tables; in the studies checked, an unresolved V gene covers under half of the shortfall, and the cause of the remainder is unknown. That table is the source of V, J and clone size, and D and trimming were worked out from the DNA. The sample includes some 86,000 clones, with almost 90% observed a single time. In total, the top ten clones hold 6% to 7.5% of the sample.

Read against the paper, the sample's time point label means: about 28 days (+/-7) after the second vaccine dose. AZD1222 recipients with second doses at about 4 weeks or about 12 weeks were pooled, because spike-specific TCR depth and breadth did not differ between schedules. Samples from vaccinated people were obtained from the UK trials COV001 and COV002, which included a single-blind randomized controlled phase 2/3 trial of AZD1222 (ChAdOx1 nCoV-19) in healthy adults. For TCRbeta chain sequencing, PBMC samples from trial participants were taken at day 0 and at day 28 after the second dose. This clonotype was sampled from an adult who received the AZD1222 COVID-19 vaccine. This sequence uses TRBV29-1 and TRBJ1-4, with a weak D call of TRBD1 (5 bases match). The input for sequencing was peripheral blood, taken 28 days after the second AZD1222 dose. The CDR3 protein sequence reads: CSVAWGNNEKLFF. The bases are TGCAGCGTCGCTTGGGGGAATAATGAAAAACTGTTTTTT.